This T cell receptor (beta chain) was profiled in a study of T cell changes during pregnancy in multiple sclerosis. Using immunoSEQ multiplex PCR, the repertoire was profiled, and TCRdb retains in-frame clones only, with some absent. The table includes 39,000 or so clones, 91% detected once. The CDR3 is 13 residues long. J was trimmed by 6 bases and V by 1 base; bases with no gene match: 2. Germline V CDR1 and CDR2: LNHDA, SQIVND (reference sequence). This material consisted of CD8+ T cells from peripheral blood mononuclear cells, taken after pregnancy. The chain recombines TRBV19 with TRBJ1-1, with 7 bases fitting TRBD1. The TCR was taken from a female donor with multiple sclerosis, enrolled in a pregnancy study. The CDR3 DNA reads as TGTGCCAGTAGTATAGGAGGGGGCCCTGAAGCTTTCTTT. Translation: CASSIGGGPEAFF.